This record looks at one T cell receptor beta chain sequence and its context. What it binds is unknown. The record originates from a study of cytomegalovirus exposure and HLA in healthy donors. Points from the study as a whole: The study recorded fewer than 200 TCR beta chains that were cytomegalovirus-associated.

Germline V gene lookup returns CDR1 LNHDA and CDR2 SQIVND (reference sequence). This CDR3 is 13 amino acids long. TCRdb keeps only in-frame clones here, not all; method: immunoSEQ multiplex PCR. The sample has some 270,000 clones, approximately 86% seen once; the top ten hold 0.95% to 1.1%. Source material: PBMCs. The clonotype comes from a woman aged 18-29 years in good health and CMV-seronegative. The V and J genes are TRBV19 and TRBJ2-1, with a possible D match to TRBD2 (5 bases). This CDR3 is CAAGSQVLNEQFF. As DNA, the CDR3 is TGTGCGGCTGGGAGTCAGGTCCTCAATGAGCAGTTCTTC.